Below, 18 T cell receptor beta chains from the same sample are listed, as sequenced in a study of cytomegalovirus exposure and HLA in healthy donors. Vbeta (60) and Jbeta (13) primers were used in the PCR. Libraries were prepared by immunoSEQ multiplex PCR; TCRdb keeps only in-frame clonotypes and omits some of them. The sample has roughly 110,000 clones; 55% to 65% are singletons. Sample: PBMCs. These receptor sequences come from a woman in her 30s in good health and CMV-seronegative.

This rearrangement joins TRBV28 to TRBJ1-5; D is perhaps TRBD1 (5 bases). This CDR3 is built from 15 residues. V dropped 6 bases and J dropped 0 bases, with 12 bases sitting between them. The germline V gene has CDR1 MDHEN and CDR2 SYDVKM. As DNA, the CDR3 is TGTGCCAGCAGGGACATGTGGGGTAGCAATCAGCCCCAGCATTTT. Translated: CASRDMWGSNQPQHF. Looking up the rest from reference TRBV28 and TRBJ1-5 gives the full variable domain: DVKVTQSSRYLVKRTGEKVFLECVQDMDHENMFWYRQDPGLGLRLIYFSYDVKMKEKGDIPEGYSVSREKKERFSLILESASTNQTSMYLCASRDMWGSNQPQHFGDGTRLSIL.

The chain recombines TRBV15 with TRBJ2-1, with D possibly being TRBD2 (5 bases). V was cut by 0 bases and J by 9 bases, with 12 bases left in between. The CDR3 covers 14 residues. Germline assignment: CDR1 LNHNV and CDR2 YYDKDF (reference sequence). CDR3 in amino acids: CATSRDLERVEQFF. CDR3 nucleotides: TGTGCCACCAGCAGAGACCTCGAGAGGGTTGAGCAGTTCTTC.

The genes are TRBV12-2 and TRBJ1-2. TRBV12-2 is deemed a pseudogene. The CDR3 runs to 11 residues. The DNA for the CDR3 is TGTGCAAGTCGCCCCCGGAGGAGCTACACCTTC. Protein product: CASRPRRSYTF.

V usage is TRBV6-6 and J usage is TRBJ2-2; 8 positions match TRBD2. Looked up from germline, CDR1 is MNHNY and CDR2 is SVGAGI (reference sequence). The length of the CDR3 is 16 residues. V dropped 2 bases and J dropped 6; count of bases not matched to a gene: 8. In DNA, the CDR3 is TGTGCCAGCAGTTACAGTTCGAGCGGGAGCGCCGGGGAGCTGTTTTTT. As protein: CASSYSSSGSAGELFF.

The rearrangement links TRBV27 to TRBJ2-7; D unresolved. The germline V gene encodes CDR1 MNHEY and CDR2 SMNVEV (reference sequence). V was shortened by 3 bases and J by 3 bases, with 15 bases between the two germline ends. The CDR3 totals 15 residues. The CDR3, as DNA: TGTGCCAGCAGTTTGGCGCCGCGGCCTATCTACGAGCAGTACTTC. This codes for CASSLAPRPIYEQYF.

The V and J genes are TRBV29-1 and TRBJ2-7, with 8 nucleotides matching TRBD2. CDR1 and CDR2 (germline): SQVTM, ANQGSEA. This CDR3 contains 12 residues. Trimming cost V 4 bases and J 3 bases; bases outside gene matches: 2. The CDR3 spells CSVGTSGYEQYF. CDR3 DNA sequence: TGCAGCGTTGGTACTAGCGGCTACGAGCAGTACTTC.

The chain is built from TRBV5-1 and TRBJ2-1; no reliable D call. CDR3 length: 12 residues. Trimming pared 0 bases from V and 8 bases from J, leaving 6 bases between. CDR1 and CDR2 from the germline V gene are SGHRS and YFSETQ. CDR3 bases: TGCGCCAGCAGCTTGGCCGGGTATGAGCAGTTCTTC. It encodes CASSLAGYEQFF. The variable domain in full, completed from reference TRBV5-1 and TRBJ2-1, reads KAGVTQTPRYLIKTRGQQVTLSCSPISGHRSVSWYQQTPGQGLQFLFEYFSETQRNKGNFPGRFSGRQFSNSRSEMNVSTLELGDSALYLCASSLAGYEQFFGPGTRLTVL.

The count of this clone is one. J is TRBJ2-7 and V is TRBV28, with 8 bases aligning to TRBD2. V shed 3 bases and J 4 bases; nucleotides not matched to a gene: 17. This CDR3 spans 18 amino acids. CDR1 and CDR2 (germline): MDHEN, SYDVKM. This chain's CDR3 is CASSFPTQTGTSVYEQYF. DNA for the CDR3: TGTGCCAGCAGTTTCCCCACCCAAACCGGGACTAGTGTGTACGAGCAGTACTTC. The full variable domain, its missing parts supplied by reference TRBV28 and TRBJ2-7, is DVKVTQSSRYLVKRTGEKVFLECVQDMDHENMFWYRQDPGLGLRLIYFSYDVKMKEKGDIPEGYSVSREKKERFSLILESASTNQTSMYLCASSFPTQTGTSVYEQYFGPGTRLTVT.

The CDR3 sequence is CASSPPSSGDNEQFF. The CDR3 nucleotides are TGTGCCAGCTCACCACCGTCTAGCGGGGACAATGAGCAGTTCTTC. The gene calls are TRBV18 and TRBJ2-1; TRBD2 matches 9 bases. The ends lost 0 bases at V and 5 bases at J; junction bases unmatched: 2. This CDR3 spans 15 amino acids. CDR1 is KGHSH and CDR2 is LQKENI in the germline V gene.

The genes are TRBV6-5 and TRBJ2-2; the match to TRBD1 covers 10 bases. J was trimmed by 5 bases and V by 10 bases; bases with no gene match: 7. Germline-derived CDR1 and CDR2 are MNHEY and SVGAGI. The CDR3 totals 14 residues. CDR3 sequence: CATYDRGLTGELFF. As DNA, the CDR3 is TGTGCCACCTACGACAGGGGGCTTACCGGGGAGCTGTTTTTT.

Here the CDR3 DNA reads TGTGCCAGCAGCACCGATCGCGGGGATGAGCAGTACTTC. This translates into CASSTDRGDEQYF. The chain joins TRBV13 to TRBJ2-7, with D tentatively TRBD2 (6 bases). Germline assignment: CDR1 PRHDT and CDR2 FYEKMQ (reference sequence). The V end was cut by 5 bases, the J end by 7 bases, with 15 bases between. This CDR3 is 13 amino acids long.

This clone occurred a few times. This sequence joins TRBV30 and TRBJ1-1; possible D gene TRBD1, 5 bases. V lost 2 bases and J lost 6, with 19 bases in between. CDR1 and CDR2 (germline): GTSNPN, SVGIG (reference sequence). The CDR3 is 15 residues long. The CDR3 is CAWSQNFGGKAEAFF. The CDR3 coding sequence is TGTGCCTGGAGTCAGAATTTTGGGGGGAAGGCTGAAGCTTTCTTT.

The J gene is TRBJ1-2, the V gene TRBV9; D uncertain. The V end lost 1 base, the J end lost 6 bases, and 16 bases lay between the germline ends. This CDR3 spans 15 amino acids. Germline V gives CDR1 SGDLS, CDR2 YYNGEE. The CDR3 DNA follows: TGTGCCAGCAGCGTATACGGGAGGGCGGGTCATGGCTACACCTTC. Translation gives CASSVYGRAGHGYTF.

In this sample, this clone turned up a few times. The chain joins TRBV20-1 to TRBJ2-1; D remains unclear. V lost 6 bases to trimming and J lost 5 bases, with 8 bases between them. This CDR3 contains 11 residues. The V gene's germline CDR1 is DFQATT and CDR2 SNEGSKA (reference sequence). The CDR3 DNA reads as TGCAGTGCCTATACAGACAATGAGCAGTTCTTC. This translates into CSAYTDNEQFF.

The J gene is TRBJ2-1, the V gene TRBV7-9, with 9 bases aligning to TRBD1. Germline CDR1 reads SEHNR; CDR2 reads FQNEAQ (reference sequence). With 1 base clipped from V and 7 bases from J, the junction kept 5 bases outside the gene matches. The CDR3 runs to 15 residues. The CDR3 loop is CASSLGQGGRNEQFF. The CDR3, as DNA: TGTGCCAGCAGCTTAGGACAGGGGGGGAGGAATGAGCAGTTCTTC.

This chain connects TRBV5-6 to TRBJ2-7; 9 bases are shared with TRBD1. The V and J ends lost 1 base and 6 bases, in that order; junction bases with no gene match: 8. The CDR3 contains 15 residues. CDR1 SGHDT and CDR2 YYEEEE come from the germline V gene. The CDR3 region is CASSLSGTGYLEQYF. In DNA, the CDR3 is TGTGCCAGCAGCTTGTCCGGGACAGGGTATCTCGAGCAGTACTTC.

The CDR3 DNA sequence: TGTGCCAGCAGCATCGGAGGGACAACTAATGAAAAACTGTTTTTT. Encoded protein: CASSIGGTTNEKLFF. This sequence joins TRBV5-4 and TRBJ1-4, with D hard to call. Trimming removed 4 bases from V and 0 bases from J, with 10 bases in between. The germline gives CDR1 SGHNT, CDR2 YYREEE (reference sequence). The length of the CDR3 is 15 residues.

The rearrangement uses TRBV10-3 and TRBJ2-7, with TRBD2 as a possible D gene (5 bases). Germline loops: CDR1 ENHRY, CDR2 SYGVKD. V was trimmed by 10 bases and J by 4 bases, leaving 14 bases between them. The CDR3 is 12 amino acids. This CDR3 reads CATGVGGYEQYF. CDR3 bases: TGTGCCACTGGGGTAGGAGGATACGAGCAGTACTTC.